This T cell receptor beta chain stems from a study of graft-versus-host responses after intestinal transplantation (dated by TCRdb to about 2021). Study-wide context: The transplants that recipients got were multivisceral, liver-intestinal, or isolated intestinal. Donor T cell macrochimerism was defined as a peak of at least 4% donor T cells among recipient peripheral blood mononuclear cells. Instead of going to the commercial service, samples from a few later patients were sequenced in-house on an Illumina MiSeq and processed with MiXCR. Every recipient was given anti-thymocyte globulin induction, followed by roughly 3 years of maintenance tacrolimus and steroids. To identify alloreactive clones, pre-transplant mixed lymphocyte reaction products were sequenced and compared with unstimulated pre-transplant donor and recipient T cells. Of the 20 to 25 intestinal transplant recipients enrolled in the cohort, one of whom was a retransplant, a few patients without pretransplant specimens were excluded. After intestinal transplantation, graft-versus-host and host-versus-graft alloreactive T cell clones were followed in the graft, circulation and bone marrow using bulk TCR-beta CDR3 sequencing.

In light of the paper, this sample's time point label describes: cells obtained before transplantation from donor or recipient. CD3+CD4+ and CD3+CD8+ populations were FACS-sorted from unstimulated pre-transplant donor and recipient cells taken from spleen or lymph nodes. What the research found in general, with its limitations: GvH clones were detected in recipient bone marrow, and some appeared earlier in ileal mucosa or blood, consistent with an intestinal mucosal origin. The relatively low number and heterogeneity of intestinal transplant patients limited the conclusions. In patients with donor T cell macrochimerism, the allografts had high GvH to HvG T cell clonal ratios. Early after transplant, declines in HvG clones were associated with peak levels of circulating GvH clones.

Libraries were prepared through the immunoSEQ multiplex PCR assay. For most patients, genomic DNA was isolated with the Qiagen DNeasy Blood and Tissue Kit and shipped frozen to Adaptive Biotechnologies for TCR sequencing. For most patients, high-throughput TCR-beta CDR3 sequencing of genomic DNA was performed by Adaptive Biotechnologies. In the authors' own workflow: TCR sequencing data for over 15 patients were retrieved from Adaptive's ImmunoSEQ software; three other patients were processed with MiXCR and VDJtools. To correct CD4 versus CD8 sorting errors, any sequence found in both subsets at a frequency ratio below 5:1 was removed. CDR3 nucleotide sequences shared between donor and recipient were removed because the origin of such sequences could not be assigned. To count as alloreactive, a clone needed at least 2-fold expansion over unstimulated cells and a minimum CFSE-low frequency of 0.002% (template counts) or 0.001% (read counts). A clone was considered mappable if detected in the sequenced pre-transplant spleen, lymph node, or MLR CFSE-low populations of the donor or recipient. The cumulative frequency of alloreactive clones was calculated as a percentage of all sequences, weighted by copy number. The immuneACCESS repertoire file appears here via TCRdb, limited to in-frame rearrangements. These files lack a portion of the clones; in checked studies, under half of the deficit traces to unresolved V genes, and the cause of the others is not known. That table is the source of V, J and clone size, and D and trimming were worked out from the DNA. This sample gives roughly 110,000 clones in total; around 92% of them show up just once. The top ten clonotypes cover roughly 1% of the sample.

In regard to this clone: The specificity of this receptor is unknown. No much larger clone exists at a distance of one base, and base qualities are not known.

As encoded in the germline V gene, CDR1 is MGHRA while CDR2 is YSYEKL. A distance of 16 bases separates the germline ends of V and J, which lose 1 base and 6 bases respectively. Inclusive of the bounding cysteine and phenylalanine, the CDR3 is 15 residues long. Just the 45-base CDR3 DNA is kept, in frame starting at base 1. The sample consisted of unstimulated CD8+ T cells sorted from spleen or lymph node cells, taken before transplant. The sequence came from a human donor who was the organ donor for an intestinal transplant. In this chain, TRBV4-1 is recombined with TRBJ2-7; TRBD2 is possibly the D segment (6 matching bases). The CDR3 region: CASSQVRGLRGEQYF. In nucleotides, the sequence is TGCGCCAGCAGCCAAGTCCGGGGACTTCGTGGCGAGCAGTACTTC.